This note documents a single T cell receptor (beta chain) sequence. The sample originates from a study of blood T cell repertoires in COVID-19. On the study more broadly: Samples of COVID-19 (acute and convalescent) were obtained from the United States, Italy and Spain. T cells, B-cell-depleted T cells, or PBMCs supplied cDNA or gDNA.

Original processing methods: Amplification of reference gene primers provided the estimated nucleated cell counts. Here immunoSEQ multiplex PCR was the method, and the copy in TCRdb shows in-frame clones only, minus some. V, J and clone size derive from that table, while D and trimming were established from the DNA sequence. The data show 65,000 to 85,000 clones, around 87% seen once. CDR1 is LGHNA and CDR2 is YNFKEQ in the germline V gene. The CDR3 has 17 amino acids. V lost 1 base and J lost 0, with 13 bases in between. The sequencing input was peripheral blood. The TCR was taken from a woman under 30 with acute or convalescent COVID-19. The rearrangement uses TRBV4-2 and TRBJ2-1; D is unresolved. CDR3 nucleotides: TGTGCCAGCAGCCAAGGATCCTACGTAAGCTCCTACAATGAGCAGTTCTTC. Translating it yields CASSQGSYVSSYNEQFF.